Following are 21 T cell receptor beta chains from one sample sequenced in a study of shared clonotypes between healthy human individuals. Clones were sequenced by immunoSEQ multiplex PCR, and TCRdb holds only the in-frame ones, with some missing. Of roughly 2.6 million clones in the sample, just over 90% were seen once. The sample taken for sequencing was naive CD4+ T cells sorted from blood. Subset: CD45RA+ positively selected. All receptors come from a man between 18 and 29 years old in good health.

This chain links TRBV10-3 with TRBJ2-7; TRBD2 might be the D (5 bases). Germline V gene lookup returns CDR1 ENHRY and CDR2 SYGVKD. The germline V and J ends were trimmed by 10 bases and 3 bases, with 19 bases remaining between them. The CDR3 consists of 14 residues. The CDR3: CATEAEGLSYEQYF. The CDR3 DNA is TGTGCCACCGAGGCTGAGGGCCTTAGCTACGAGCAGTACTTC.

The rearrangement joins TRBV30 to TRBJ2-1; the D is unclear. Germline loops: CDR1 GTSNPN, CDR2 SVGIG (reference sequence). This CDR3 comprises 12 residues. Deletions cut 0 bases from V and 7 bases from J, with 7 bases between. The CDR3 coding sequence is TGTGCCTGGAGTGTACGGCAGAATGAGCAGTTCTTC. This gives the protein CAWSVRQNEQFF.

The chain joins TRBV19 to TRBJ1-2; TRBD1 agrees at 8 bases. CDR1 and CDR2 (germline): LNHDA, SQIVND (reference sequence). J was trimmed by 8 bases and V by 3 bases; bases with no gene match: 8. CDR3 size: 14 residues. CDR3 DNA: TGTGCCAGTAGTATCGGGCAGGGGGCGCGCGGCTACACCTTC. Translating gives CASSIGQGARGYTF.

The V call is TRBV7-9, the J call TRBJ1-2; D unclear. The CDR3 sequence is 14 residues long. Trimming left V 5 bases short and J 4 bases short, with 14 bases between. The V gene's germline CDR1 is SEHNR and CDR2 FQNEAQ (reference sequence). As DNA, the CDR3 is TGTGCCAGCAGCGGGAGTCTCTCCCGCTATGGCTACACCTTC. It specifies CASSGSLSRYGYTF.

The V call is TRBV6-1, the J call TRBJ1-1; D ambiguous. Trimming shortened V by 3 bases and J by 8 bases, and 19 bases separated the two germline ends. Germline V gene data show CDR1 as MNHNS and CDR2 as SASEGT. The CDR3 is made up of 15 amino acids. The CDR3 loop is CASSDHVEVPREAFF. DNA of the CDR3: TGTGCCAGCAGTGATCACGTGGAGGTACCCCGGGAAGCTTTCTTT.

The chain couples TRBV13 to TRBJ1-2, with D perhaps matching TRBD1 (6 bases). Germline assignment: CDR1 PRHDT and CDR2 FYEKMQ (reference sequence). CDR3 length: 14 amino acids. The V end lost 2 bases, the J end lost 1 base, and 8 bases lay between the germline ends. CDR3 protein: CASSLRTVNYGYTF. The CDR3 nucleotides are TGTGCCAGCAGCTTAAGGACAGTTAACTATGGCTACACCTTC.

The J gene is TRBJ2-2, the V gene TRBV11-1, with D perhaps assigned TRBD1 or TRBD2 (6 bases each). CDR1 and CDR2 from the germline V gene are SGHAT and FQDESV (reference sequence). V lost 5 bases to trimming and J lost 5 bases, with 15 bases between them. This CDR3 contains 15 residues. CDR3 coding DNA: TGTGCCAGCAGCCCCTGGGGGGCAGGGACCGGGGAGCTGTTTTTT. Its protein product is CASSPWGAGTGELFF.

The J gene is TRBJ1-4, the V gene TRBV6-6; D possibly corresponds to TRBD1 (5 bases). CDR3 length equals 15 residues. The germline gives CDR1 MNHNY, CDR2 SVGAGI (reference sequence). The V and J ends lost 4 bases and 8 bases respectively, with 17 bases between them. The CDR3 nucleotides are TGTGCCAGCAGTTTCCGGGCCCCAGGGAGGGAAAAACTGTTTTTT. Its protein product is CASSFRAPGREKLFF.

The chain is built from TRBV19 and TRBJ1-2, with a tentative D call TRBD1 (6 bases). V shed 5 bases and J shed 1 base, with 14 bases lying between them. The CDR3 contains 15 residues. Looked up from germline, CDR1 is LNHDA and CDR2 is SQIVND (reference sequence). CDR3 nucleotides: TGTGCCAGTAGTTACCGGACAGACCTTAACTATGGCTACACCTTC. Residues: CASSYRTDLNYGYTF.

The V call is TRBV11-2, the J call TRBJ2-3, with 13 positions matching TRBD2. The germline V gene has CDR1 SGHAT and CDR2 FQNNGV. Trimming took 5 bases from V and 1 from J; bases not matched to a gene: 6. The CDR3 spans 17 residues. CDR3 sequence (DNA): TGTGCCAGCAGCCTCCGACTAGCGGGGGGTGGCACAGATACGCAGTATTTT. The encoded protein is CASSLRLAGGGTDTQYF.

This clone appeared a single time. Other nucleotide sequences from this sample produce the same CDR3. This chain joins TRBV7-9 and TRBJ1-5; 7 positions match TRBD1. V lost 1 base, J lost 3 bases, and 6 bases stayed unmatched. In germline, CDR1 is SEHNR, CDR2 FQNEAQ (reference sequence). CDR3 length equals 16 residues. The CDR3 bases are TGTGCCAGCAGCTTAGAGGGGGCGGGGTCCAATCAGCCCCAGCATTTT. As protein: CASSLEGAGSNQPQHF.

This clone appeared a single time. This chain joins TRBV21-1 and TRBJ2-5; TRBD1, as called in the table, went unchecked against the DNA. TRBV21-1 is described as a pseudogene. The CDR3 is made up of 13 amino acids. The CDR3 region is CASSKEQGETQYF. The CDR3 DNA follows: TGTGCCAGCAGCAAAGAACAGGGAGAGACCCAGTACTTC.

This chain's CDR3 is CASSQSGTGRVAGYGYTF. CDR3 nucleotide sequence: TGTGCCAGCAGCCAATCCGGGACAGGGAGGGTTGCGGGCTATGGCTACACCTTC. The chain carries TRBV9 and TRBJ1-2; 9 bases are a match to TRBD1. Per germline, CDR1 SGDLS and CDR2 YYNGEE. The CDR3 sequence is 18 residues long. V gave up 4 bases and J gave up 4 bases; unmatched junction bases: 17.

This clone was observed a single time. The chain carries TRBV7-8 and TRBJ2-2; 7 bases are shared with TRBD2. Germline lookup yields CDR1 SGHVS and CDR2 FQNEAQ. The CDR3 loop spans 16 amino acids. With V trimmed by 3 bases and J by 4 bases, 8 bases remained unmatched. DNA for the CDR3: TGTGCCAGCAGCTTTCTAGCGGCTGGGGGCACCGGGGAGCTGTTTTTT. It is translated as CASSFLAAGGTGELFF.

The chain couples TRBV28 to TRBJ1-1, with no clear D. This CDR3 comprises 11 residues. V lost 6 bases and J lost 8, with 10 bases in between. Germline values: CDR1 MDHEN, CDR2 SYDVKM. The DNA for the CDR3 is TGTGCCAGCAGACAAGACGTAGAAGCTTTCTTT. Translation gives CASRQDVEAFF.

CDR3 DNA: TGTGCCAGCAGCATTGGGACTAGCGGGAAAGAGACCCAGTACTTC. It encodes CASSIGTSGKETQYF. This chain uses TRBV7-9 with TRBJ2-5, with 13 positions matching TRBD2. CDR3 length: 15 amino acids. CDR1 SEHNR and CDR2 FQNEAQ come from the germline V gene (reference sequence). With V trimmed by 5 bases and J by 3 bases, 3 bases remained unmatched.

The chain's CDR3 is CAWSRRDTGELFF. Here the CDR3 DNA reads TGTGCCTGGAGTCGCAGGGACACCGGGGAGCTGTTTTTT. This rearrangement joins TRBV30 to TRBJ2-2, with D perhaps TRBD1 (5 bases). Deletions cut 2 bases from V and 3 bases from J, with 7 bases between. CDR3 size: 13 residues. Germline V gives CDR1 GTSNPN, CDR2 SVGIG (reference sequence).

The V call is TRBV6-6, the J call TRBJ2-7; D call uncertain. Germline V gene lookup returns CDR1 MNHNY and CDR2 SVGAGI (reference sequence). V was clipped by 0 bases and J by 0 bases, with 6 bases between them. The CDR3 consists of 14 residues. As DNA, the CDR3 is TGTGCCAGCAGTTACTCCGAGAGCTCCTACGAGCAGTACTTC. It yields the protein CASSYSESSYEQYF.

The chain's CDR3 is CASRGGGMHQPQHF. In DNA form, the CDR3 reads TGTGCCAGCAGGGGCGGGGGTATGCATCAGCCCCAGCATTTT. The chain uses TRBV6-1 and TRBJ1-5; tentatively, D is TRBD1 (5 bases). The V gene's germline CDR1 is MNHNS and CDR2 SASEGT. Trimming took off 6 bases at V and 5 bases at J, with 14 bases between the two ends. The CDR3 has 14 residues.

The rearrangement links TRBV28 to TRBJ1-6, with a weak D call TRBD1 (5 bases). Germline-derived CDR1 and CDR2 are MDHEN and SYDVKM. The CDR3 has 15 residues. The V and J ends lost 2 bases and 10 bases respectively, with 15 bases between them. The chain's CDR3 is CASSLRLGTGSPLHF. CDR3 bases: TGTGCCAGCAGTTTAAGATTAGGGACCGGGTCACCCCTCCACTTT.

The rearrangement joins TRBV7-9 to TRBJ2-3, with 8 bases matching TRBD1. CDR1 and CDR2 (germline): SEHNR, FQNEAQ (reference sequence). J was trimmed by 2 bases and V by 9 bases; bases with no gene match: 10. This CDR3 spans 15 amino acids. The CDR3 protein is CARGVGQGVTDTQYF. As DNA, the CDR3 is TGTGCCAGAGGGGTCGGACAGGGAGTCACAGATACGCAGTATTTT.